Below, 14 T cell receptor beta chains from the same sample are listed, as sequenced in a study of shared clonotypes between healthy human individuals. Assay: immunoSEQ multiplex PCR; the TCRdb copy retains only in-frame clones and omits some. The sample consists of over 1.5 million clones, 95% to 99% of them appearing once. The sample comprised naive CD4+ T cells sorted from blood. Subset reported: CD45RA+ positively selected. Source of these receptors: a man younger than 45 in good health.

For this clone: The same CDR3 is also encoded by other DNA sequences in this sample. The J gene is TRBJ2-3, the V gene TRBV2; 7 bases agree with TRBD2. The V gene's germline CDR1 is SNHLY and CDR2 FYNNEI. The length of the CDR3 is 13 residues. V gave up 8 bases and J gave up 2 bases; unmatched junction bases: 4. In nucleotides, the CDR3 is TGTGCCAGCTCGCGGGGGTCCACAGATACGCAGTATTTT. Translated: CASSRGSTDTQYF.

The V gene is TRBV9, the J gene TRBJ2-7; 11 bases are shared with TRBD2. From germline, CDR1 is SGDLS and CDR2 YYNGEE. CDR3 size: 15 residues. The junction had 5 bases not matched to a gene; V was cut back by 5 bases and J by 1 base. The CDR3 sequence: CASSPLAGDSYEQYF. Here the CDR3 DNA reads TGTGCCAGCAGTCCACTAGCGGGAGATTCCTACGAGCAGTACTTC.

The chain has TRBV18 and TRBJ2-2; unclear D gene. The germline V gene has CDR1 KGHSH and CDR2 LQKENI. This CDR3 is built from 12 residues. The ends were cut back, 4 bases at V and 6 bases at J, with 6 bases in the middle. CDR3: CASSREPGELFF. CDR3 DNA: TGTGCCAGCTCACGTGAGCCCGGGGAGCTGTTTTTT.

The J gene is TRBJ2-3, the V gene TRBV30, with 11 nucleotides matching TRBD2. The junction had 3 bases not matched to a gene; V was cut back by 1 base and J by 0 bases. This CDR3 is 16 amino acids long. Germline lookup yields CDR1 GTSNPN and CDR2 SVGIG (reference sequence). CDR3 residues: CAWSGLAGTSTDTQYF. CDR3 nucleotides: TGTGCCTGGAGTGGACTAGCGGGAACTAGCACAGATACGCAGTATTTT.

CDR3: CAIRAGTVYSYTEAFF. DNA of the CDR3: TGTGCCATCAGGGCAGGGACTGTGTATTCTTACACTGAAGCTTTCTTT. This chain joins TRBV10-3 and TRBJ1-1; possible D gene TRBD1, 5 bases. Per germline, CDR1 ENHRY and CDR2 SYGVKD. CDR3 length: 16 amino acids. The V end was cut by 6 bases, the J end by 3 bases, with 20 bases between.

The chain employs TRBV7-9 and TRBJ2-1, with TRBD1 as a possible D gene (6 bases). Trimming took off 8 bases at V and 5 bases at J, with 19 bases between the two ends. The length of the CDR3 is 15 residues. Germline lookup yields CDR1 SEHNR and CDR2 FQNEAQ (reference sequence). CDR3 DNA sequence: TGTGCCAGCCGCAAAAGGGGGAGCGTCGACAATGAGCAGTTCTTC. Residues: CASRKRGSVDNEQFF.

The gene calls are TRBV18 and TRBJ1-1; D gene ambiguous. Germline V gives CDR1 KGHSH, CDR2 LQKENI. This CDR3 contains 15 residues. With 2 bases removed from V and 2 bases from J, the gap between germline ends came to 12 bases. This CDR3 reads CASSPLAAKNTEAFF. The CDR3 DNA follows: TGTGCCAGCTCACCATTGGCAGCCAAAAACACTGAAGCTTTCTTT.

With regard to this clone: This CDR3 is also generated by other DNA sequences in the sample. The chain recombines TRBV5-1 with TRBJ2-3, with D hard to call. The V end was cut by 4 bases, the J end by 0 bases, with 9 bases between. This CDR3 has 14 amino acids. Germline values: CDR1 SGHRS, CDR2 YFSETQ. The CDR3 protein is CASSLTGSTDTQYF. CDR3 bases: TGCGCCAGCAGCCTCACCGGGAGCACAGATACGCAGTATTTT.

This chain links TRBV5-5 with TRBJ1-3, with D unclear. This CDR3 spans 15 amino acids. Trimming took 0 bases from V and 0 from J, leaving 7 bases between them. Germline CDR1 SGHKS, CDR2 YYEKEE (reference sequence). CDR3 bases: TGTGCCAGCAGCTTGGACAGACACTCTGGAAACACCATATATTTT. This gives the protein CASSLDRHSGNTIYF.

In DNA, the CDR3 is TGTGCCAGCAGTTACTCGGAACAGCGGGGCTACACCTTC. Protein: CASSYSEQRGYTF. The V gene is TRBV6-5, the J gene TRBJ1-2; no clear D. The CDR3 totals 13 residues. The germline V and J ends were trimmed by 0 bases and 8 bases, with 10 bases remaining between them. CDR1 is MNHEY, CDR2 SVGAGI, per germline.

The V call is TRBV5-4, the J call TRBJ2-3; maybe TRBD2 (5 bases). Between the trimmed V and J ends, which lost 4 bases and 4 bases, there was a span of 19 bases. CDR1 SGHNT and CDR2 YYREEE come from the germline V gene (reference sequence). This CDR3 contains 16 residues. The DNA of the CDR3 is TGTGCCAGCAGCGCCGGAGCGGCACAAGCCGCAGATACGCAGTATTTT. Its protein product is CASSAGAAQAADTQYF.

The V gene is TRBV18, the J gene TRBJ2-1, with no clear D. V dropped 2 bases and J dropped 10 bases, with 15 bases sitting between them. The CDR3 is 14 residues long. Per germline, CDR1 KGHSH and CDR2 LQKENI. This CDR3 is CASSPAAPNREQFF. CDR3 nucleotide sequence: TGTGCCAGCTCACCAGCGGCACCCAACCGGGAGCAGTTCTTC.

The rearrangement uses TRBV7-8 and TRBJ1-3, with unresolved D. V was cut by 6 bases and J by 0 bases, with 12 bases left in between. This CDR3 comprises 15 residues. CDR1 is SGHVS and CDR2 is FQNEAQ in the germline V gene. CDR3 residues: CASREFRGSGNTIYF. The CDR3 nucleotides read TGTGCCAGCAGGGAGTTCCGGGGCTCTGGAAACACCATATATTTT.

In its sample, this clone was seen once. The sample holds other DNA sequences that translate to the same CDR3. This rearrangement joins TRBV18 to TRBJ2-5; TRBD2 is a possible D gene (5 bases). The germline CDR1 and CDR2 sequences are KGHSH and LQKENI. The CDR3 totals 13 residues. The V end lost 2 bases, the J end lost 5 bases, and 9 bases lay between the germline ends. CDR3 sequence (DNA): TGTGCCAGCTCACCAAGTTCGGGGGAGACCCAGTACTTC. Protein product: CASSPSSGETQYF.